This entry lists 25 T cell receptor beta chains sequenced from one sample in a study of memory CD4+ T cells and cytomegalovirus serostatus. Measured with immunoSEQ multiplex PCR; TCRdb has only the in-frame clones, and not every one. The profile covers under 55,000 clones, with around 88% appearing a single time and less than 2.5% taken by the ten largest. The sort gate was single viable CD3+CD4+CD8-CD45RO+ cells for memory CD4+ T cells. The sequenced sample was memory CD4+ T cells from blood. These TCRs come from an adult in good health and CMV-seropositive.

This clone was picked up one time. CDR3 in DNA: TGTGCCAGCAGTTCTCCCGGCTCCTACGAGCAGTACTTC. Translated: CASSSPGSYEQYF. The chain joins TRBV28 to TRBJ2-7; D call uncertain. There are 13 residues in the CDR3. Looked up from germline, CDR1 is MDHEN and CDR2 is SYDVKM. The V end was cut by 4 bases, the J end by 0 bases, with 7 bases between.

The rearrangement links TRBV18 to TRBJ2-7; D is unclear. The CDR3 runs to 11 residues. The V gene's germline CDR1 is KGHSH and CDR2 LQKENI. With 6 bases removed from V and 5 bases from J, the gap between germline ends came to 8 bases. The CDR3 coding sequence is TGTGCCAGCTCCCCTTCAGACGAGCAGTACTTC. It specifies CASSPSDEQYF.

A few counts support this clone. The genes are TRBV5-1 and TRBJ2-1; 10 bases line up with TRBD1. Germline values: CDR1 SGHRS, CDR2 YFSETQ. The J segment lost 3 bases and the V segment lost 0 bases, leaving 0 bases of the junction unmatched. CDR3 size: 15 residues. The CDR3 sequence: CASSLGTGGYNEQFF. The CDR3, as DNA: TGCGCCAGCAGCTTGGGGACAGGGGGCTACAATGAGCAGTTCTTC.

The V gene is TRBV7-6, the J gene TRBJ2-5, with a possible D match to TRBD2 (7 bases). Trimming took 2 bases from V and 4 from J, leaving 11 bases between them. The CDR3 contains 14 residues. Looked up from germline, CDR1 is SGHVS and CDR2 is FNYEAQ. CDR3 residues: CASSLWGGPETQYF. In nucleotides, the CDR3 is TGTGCCAGCAGCTTATGGGGGGGCCCAGAGACCCAGTACTTC.

As for this clone: The junction and the germline gene differ at one end; a read error may be behind it. This chain connects TRBV7-9 to TRBJ1-1; weak D call: TRBD1 (5 bases). Germline lookup yields CDR1 SEHNR and CDR2 FQNEAQ (reference sequence). The CDR3 is made up of 12 amino acids. The CDR3 region has the DNA TGTGCCAGCAGCTCTACGAGGTCCAGGGTTCTCTTT. Translated: CASSSTRSRVLF.

The V call is TRBV28, the J call TRBJ1-1; tentative D call: TRBD1 (5 bases). This CDR3 spans 14 amino acids. CDR1 and CDR2 (germline): MDHEN, SYDVKM. Trimming stripped 3 bases from V and 1 base from J, with 9 bases between. CDR3 protein: CASSFWDRNTEAFF. CDR3 nucleotide sequence: TGTGCCAGCAGTTTCTGGGACCGGAACACTGAAGCTTTCTTT.

V usage is TRBV10-3 and J usage is TRBJ1-4; 8 nucleotides agree with TRBD1. Trimming took 9 bases from V and 8 from J; bases not matched to a gene: 8. This CDR3 spans 13 amino acids. Germline CDR1 reads ENHRY; CDR2 reads SYGVKD. CDR3 nucleotide sequence: TGTGCCATAGAAGACAGGGGCGACGAAAAACTGTTTTTT. Translation gives CAIEDRGDEKLFF.

The rearrangement uses TRBV11-2 and TRBJ1-6; a weak D match, TRBD1 (6 bases). Germline V lookup: CDR1 SGHAT, CDR2 FQNNGV. CDR3 size: 14 residues. Between the trimmed V and J ends, which lost 1 base and 12 bases, there was a span of 13 bases. The CDR3 coding sequence is TGTGCCAGCAGCTTAGGGAGTAGGGGGTTACCCCTCCACTTT. Residues: CASSLGSRGLPLHF.

This clone was seen just once. This chain connects TRBV28 to TRBJ2-7, with D hard to call. CDR3 length: 11 residues. Germline values: CDR1 MDHEN, CDR2 SYDVKM. The ends were cut back, 1 base at V and 6 bases at J, with 4 bases in the middle. The CDR3 DNA is TGTGCCAGCAGTTTATTCCGCGAGCAGTACTTC. Its translation is CASSLFREQYF.

The chain recombines TRBV7-2 with TRBJ1-1; unclear D gene. Germline loops: CDR1 SGHTA, CDR2 FQGNSA. V was shortened by 6 bases and J by 4 bases, with 15 bases between the two germline ends. The CDR3 runs 14 residues. The CDR3 sequence is CASSSGPSGTEAFF. CDR3 in DNA: TGTGCCAGCAGTTCCGGGCCGTCGGGCACTGAAGCTTTCTTT.

The chain employs TRBV7-9 and TRBJ2-3; the D gene is possibly TRBD1 (6 bases). The ends were cut back, 4 bases at V and 3 bases at J, with 14 bases in the middle. Germline values: CDR1 SEHNR, CDR2 FQNEAQ (reference sequence). The CDR3 has 15 residues. The CDR3 sequence is CASSYTTGRTDTQYF. The CDR3 DNA reads as TGTGCCAGCAGCTACACGACAGGAAGGACAGATACGCAGTATTTT.

The rearrangement links TRBV6-4 to TRBJ1-1; maybe TRBD1 (5 bases). Germline loops: CDR1 MRHNA, CDR2 SNTAGT. The CDR3 runs 12 residues. V lost 2 bases and J lost 5, with 6 bases in between. CDR3 nucleotides: TGTGCCAGCAGTGACGGGGGTACTGAAGCTTTCTTT. Protein: CASSDGGTEAFF.

The chain joins TRBV30 to TRBJ2-5; the D gene could be TRBD1 or TRBD2 (6 bases each). This CDR3 has 13 amino acids. Trimming removed 3 bases from V and 9 bases from J, with 17 bases in between. Per germline, CDR1 GTSNPN and CDR2 SVGIG (reference sequence). The CDR3 spells CAWRGAAREAQYF. Written as DNA, the CDR3 is TGTGCCTGGAGGGGGGCGGCTAGGGAGGCCCAGTACTTC.

V is TRBV2 and J is TRBJ2-2; 7 nucleotides match TRBD1. The germline V gene encodes CDR1 SNHLY and CDR2 FYNNEI. The CDR3 is 15 residues long. Losses at the gene ends were 5 bases for V and 5 bases for J; bases not matched to a gene: 8. The CDR3 here is CASSTGAYRTGELFF. The CDR3 DNA sequence: TGTGCCAGCAGTACAGGGGCCTATCGAACCGGGGAGCTGTTTTTT.

The chain joins TRBV5-1 to TRBJ2-5; D may be TRBD1 (6 bases). Germline CDR1 reads SGHRS; CDR2 reads YFSETQ. V lost 4 bases and J 5 bases, leaving 15 bases between the germline ends. The CDR3 has 14 residues. CDR3 sequence (DNA): TGCGCCAGCAGCCAGCGAAGGGGGTGGGAGACCCAGTACTTC. Translated, it gives CASSQRRGWETQYF. The full variable domain, in which reference TRBV5-1 and TRBJ2-5 provide the parts outside the CDR3, is KAGVTQTPRYLIKTRGQQVTLSCSPISGHRSVSWYQQTPGQGLQFLFEYFSETQRNKGNFPGRFSGRQFSNSRSEMNVSTLELGDSALYLCASSQRRGWETQYFGPGTRLLVL.

The chain has TRBV7-2 and TRBJ1-2, with D uncertain. CDR1 SGHTA and CDR2 FQGNSA come from the germline V gene. The ends were cut back, 1 base at V and 5 bases at J, with 14 bases in the middle. This CDR3 has 15 amino acids. The CDR3 DNA reads TGTGCCAGCAGCTTAGTTGAGGGCAGTCAATATGGCTACACCTTC. This encodes CASSLVEGSQYGYTF.

The chain couples TRBV9 to TRBJ2-5; D tentatively fits TRBD1 or TRBD2 (6 bases each). This CDR3 is 15 amino acids long. The V end lost 0 bases, the J end lost 4 bases, and 13 bases lay between the germline ends. Germline V gives CDR1 SGDLS, CDR2 YYNGEE. The chain's CDR3 is CASSVAWGAGETQYF. The CDR3 nucleotides read TGTGCCAGCAGCGTAGCTTGGGGGGCGGGAGAGACCCAGTACTTC.

The genes are TRBV2 and TRBJ1-4; D not certain. In germline, CDR1 is SNHLY, CDR2 FYNNEI. Deletions cut 4 bases from V and 1 base from J, with 7 bases between. This CDR3 contains 14 residues. CDR3 protein: CASSVGRTNEKLFF. CDR3 coding DNA: TGTGCCAGCAGTGTAGGCAGAACTAATGAAAAACTGTTTTTT.

The chain is built from TRBV6-6 and TRBJ1-5; perhaps TRBD1 as D (5 bases). CDR1 is MNHNY and CDR2 is SVGAGI in the germline V gene (reference sequence). The CDR3 is made up of 13 amino acids. V lost 6 bases and J lost 6, with 12 bases in between. The CDR3 DNA is TGTGCCAGCAGACCCACGAGGGGTCAGCCCCAGCATTTT. Translating gives CASRPTRGQPQHF.

This chain joins TRBV27 and TRBJ1-1; a weak D match, TRBD1 (6 bases). Germline lookup yields CDR1 MNHEY and CDR2 SMNVEV (reference sequence). Trimming took 10 bases from V and 0 from J, leaving 12 bases between them. This CDR3 region has 13 residues. The CDR3 bases are TGTGCCACCCACGGACAGATGAACACTGAAGCTTTCTTT. This codes for CATHGQMNTEAFF.

The V call is TRBV5-1, the J call TRBJ2-7; 9 bases agree with TRBD2. Losses at the gene ends were 3 bases for V and 0 bases for J; bases not matched to a gene: 4. This CDR3 is built from 15 residues. CDR1 is SGHRS, CDR2 YFSETQ, per germline. CDR3 DNA: TGCGCCAGCAGCTACCTAGCGGGGAGCTCCTACGAGCAGTACTTC. Protein product: CASSYLAGSSYEQYF.

V gene TRBV10-2 combines with J gene TRBJ2-6, with D uncertain. The V gene lost 2 bases and the J gene lost 0 bases, with 5 bases spanning the gap. The CDR3 covers 15 residues. Per the germline V gene, CDR1 is WSHSY and CDR2 is SAAADI. DNA for the CDR3: TGCGCCAGCAGTGAGGGTAGCTCTGGGGCCAACGTCCTGACTTTC. It encodes CASSEGSSGANVLTF.

The chain carries TRBV19 and TRBJ1-2; D gene ambiguous. The CDR3 consists of 14 residues. CDR1 and CDR2 from the germline V gene are LNHDA and SQIVND (reference sequence). V lost 5 bases to trimming and J lost 2 bases, with 12 bases between them. Here the CDR3 reads CASSSLPGNYGYTF. The DNA for the CDR3 is TGTGCCAGTAGTTCTCTTCCGGGGAACTATGGCTACACCTTC.

J is TRBJ1-3 and V is TRBV29-1; tentative D call: TRBD1 (5 bases). The CDR3 extends over 14 amino acids. Germline V gene data show CDR1 as SQVTM and CDR2 as ANQGSEA. Trimming shortened V by 3 bases and J by 0 bases, and 9 bases separated the two germline ends. CDR3 nucleotides: TGCAGCGTTGAGCAGGGCTTCTCTGGAAACACCATATATTTT. Its protein product is CSVEQGFSGNTIYF.

V usage is TRBV2 and J usage is TRBJ2-2; D is perhaps TRBD2 (7 bases). The CDR3 sequence is 16 residues long. With 4 bases removed from V and 6 bases from J, the gap between germline ends came to 18 bases. CDR1 is SNHLY, CDR2 FYNNEI, per germline. For the CDR3, the DNA is TGTGCCAGCAGTGCCAACAGGGTCGGGAGGTCCGGGGAGCTGTTTTTT. This gives the protein CASSANRVGRSGELFF.